This T cell receptor beta chain was captured in a study of OX40 agonist ivuxolimab in advanced cancers. Between the trimmed V and J ends, which lost 0 bases and 0 bases, there was a span of 5 bases. The CDR3 is made up of 14 amino acids. The germline CDR1 and CDR2 sequences are MGHRA and YSYEKL. Produced via immunoSEQ multiplex PCR; TCRdb's table is partial and in-frame only. In the table there are over 9,500 clones, 66% of which are singletons. In this sample, this clone is medium-sized. The TCR was taken from an adult with an advanced solid tumor such as melanoma, head and neck, liver or kidney cancer. The sequences come from CD4+ or CD8+ T cells sorted from blood, collected in a trial of the OX40 agonist ivuxolimab. The gene calls are TRBV4-1 and TRBJ1-2; unclear D gene. CDR3 sequence (DNA): TGCGCCAGCAGCCAAGAGTCCCCTAACTATGGCTACACCTTC. Translation gives CASSQESPNYGYTF.